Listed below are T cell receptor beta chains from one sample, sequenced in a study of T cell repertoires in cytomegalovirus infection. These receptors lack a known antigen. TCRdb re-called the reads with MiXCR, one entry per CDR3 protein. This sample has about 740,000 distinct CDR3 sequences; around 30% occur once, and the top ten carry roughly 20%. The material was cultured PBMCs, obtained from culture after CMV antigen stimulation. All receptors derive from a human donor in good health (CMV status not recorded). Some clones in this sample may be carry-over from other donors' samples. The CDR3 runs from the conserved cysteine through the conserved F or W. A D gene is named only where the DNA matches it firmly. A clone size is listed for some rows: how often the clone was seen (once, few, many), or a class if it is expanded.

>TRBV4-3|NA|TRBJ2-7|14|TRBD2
CASSHDGRGNEQYF
TGCGCCAGCAGCCATGATGGGCGGGGGAACGAGCAGTACTTC
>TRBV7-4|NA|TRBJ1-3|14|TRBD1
CASSLRDRVDTIYF
TGTGCCAGCAGCCTCCGGGACAGGGTAGACACCATATATTTT
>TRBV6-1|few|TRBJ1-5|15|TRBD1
CASSDLTGANQPQHF
TGTGCCAGCAGTGACCTGACAGGGGCCAATCAGCCCCAGCATTTT
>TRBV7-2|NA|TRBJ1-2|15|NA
CASSLQGSIGYGYTF
TGTGCCAGCAGCTTACAAGGATCTATTGGGTATGGCTACACCTTC
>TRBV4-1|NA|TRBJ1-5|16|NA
CASSPGAGPIHQPQHF
TGCGCCAGCAGCCCCGGAGCAGGACCGATACATCAGCCCCAGCATTTT
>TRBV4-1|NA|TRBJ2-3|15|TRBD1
CASSQDDRGTDTQYF
TGCGCCAGCAGCCAGGATGACAGGGGCACAGATACGCAGTATTTT
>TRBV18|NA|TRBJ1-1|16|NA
CASSPPSGVGVTEAFF
TGTGCCAGCTCACCACCCTCAGGGGTCGGTGTCACTGAAGCTTTCTTT
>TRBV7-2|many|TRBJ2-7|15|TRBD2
CASTPGLAGVGEQYF
TGTGCCAGCACCCCTGGCCTGGCGGGAGTAGGTGAGCAGTACTTC
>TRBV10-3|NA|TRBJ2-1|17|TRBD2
CAISFSASGGAGNEQFF
TGTGCCATCAGTTTTTCTGCCTCCGGGGGGGCGGGGAATGAGCAGTTCTTC
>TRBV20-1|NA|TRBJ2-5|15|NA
CSAPPGGRLQETQYF
TGCAGTGCTCCCCCCGGGGGCCGACTCCAAGAGACCCAGTACTTC
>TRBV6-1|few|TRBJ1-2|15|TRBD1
CASSTLLTGDYGYTF
TGTGCCAGCAGCACCCTTTTGACAGGGGATTATGGCTACACCTTC
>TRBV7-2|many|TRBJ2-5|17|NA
CASSSQGRTTPEKTQYF
TGTGCCAGCAGCTCCCAAGGGAGGACGACACCTGAGAAGACCCAGTACTTC
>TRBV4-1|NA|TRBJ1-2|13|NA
CASSQESLYGYTF
TGCGCCAGCAGCCAAGAGTCCCTCTATGGCTACACCTTC
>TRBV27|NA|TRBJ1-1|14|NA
CASSFGRGNTEAFF
TGTGCCAGCAGTTTCGGCAGGGGGAACACTGAAGCTTTCTTT
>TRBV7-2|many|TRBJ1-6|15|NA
CASSGEGSYNSPLHF
TGTGCCAGCAGCGGGGAAGGGTCCTATAATTCACCCCTCCACTTT
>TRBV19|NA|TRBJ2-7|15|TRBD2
CASSIGLAGIYEQYF
TGTGCCAGTAGTATTGGGCTAGCGGGCATCTACGAGCAGTACTTC
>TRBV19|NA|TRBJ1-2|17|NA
CASNHPRGGPSNYGYTF
TGTGCCAGTAACCATCCCCGGGGCGGGCCCTCTAACTATGGCTACACCTTC
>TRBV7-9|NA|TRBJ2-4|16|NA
CASSSTVRSAKNIQYF
TGTGCCAGCAGCTCTACCGTACGGTCAGCCAAAAACATTCAGTACTTC
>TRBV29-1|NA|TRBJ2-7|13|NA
CSVAQEQGLEQYF
TGCAGCGTTGCGCAAGAACAGGGTCTCGAGCAGTACTTC
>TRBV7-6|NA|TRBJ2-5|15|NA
CASSLVMAPGVNQYF
TGTGCCAGCAGCTTAGTAATGGCCCCCGGGGTAAACCAGTACTTC
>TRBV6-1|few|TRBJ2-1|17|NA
CASSTRLAEGGYNEQFF
TGTGCCAGCAGTACCCGACTAGCAGAAGGGGGCTACAATGAGCAGTTCTTC
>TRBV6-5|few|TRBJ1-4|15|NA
CASILSAATNEKLFF
TGTGCCAGCATCCTCTCCGCAGCAACTAATGAAAAACTGTTTTTT
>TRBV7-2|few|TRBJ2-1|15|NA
CASRTDGTSYNEQFF
TGTGCCAGCAGAACCGACGGAACCTCCTACAATGAGCAGTTCTTC
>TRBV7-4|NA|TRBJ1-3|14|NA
CASITDSSGNTIYF
TGTGCCAGCATCACGGACAGCTCTGGAAACACCATATATTTT
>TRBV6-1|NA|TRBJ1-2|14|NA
CASSEGAADYGYTF
TGTGCCAGCAGTGAAGGGGCGGCGGACTATGGCTACACCTTC
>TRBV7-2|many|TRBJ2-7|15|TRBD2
CASSSQLAGGDEQYF
TGTGCCAGCAGCTCCCAACTAGCGGGAGGGGACGAGCAGTACTTC
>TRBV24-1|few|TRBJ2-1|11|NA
CATSVDNEQFF
TGTGCCACCAGTGTTGACAATGAGCAGTTCTTC
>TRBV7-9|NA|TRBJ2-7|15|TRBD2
CASSLEPSGIYEQYF
TGTGCCAGCAGCTTAGAGCCTAGCGGGATCTACGAGCAGTACTTC
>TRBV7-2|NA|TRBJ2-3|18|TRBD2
CASSLRLAGGSSTDTQYF
TGTGCCAGCAGCTTAAGACTAGCGGGGGGGTCTAGCACAGATACGCAGTATTTT
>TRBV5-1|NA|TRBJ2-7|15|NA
CASSLAPGIDYEQYF
TGCGCCAGCAGCTTGGCCCCAGGGATAGACTACGAGCAGTACTTC
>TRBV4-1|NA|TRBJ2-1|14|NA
CASSQGWSDNEQFF
TGTGCCAGCAGCCAAGGGTGGTCGGACAATGAGCAGTTCTTC
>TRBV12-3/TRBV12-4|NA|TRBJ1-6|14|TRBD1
CASSTGTGDSPLHF
TGTGCCAGCAGCACCGGGACAGGGGATTCACCCCTCCACTTT
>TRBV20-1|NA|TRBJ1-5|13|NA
CSARSAYNQPQHF
TGCAGTGCTAGATCCGCGTACAATCAGCCCCAGCATTTT
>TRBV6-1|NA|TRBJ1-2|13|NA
CASSEAIRLGYTF
TGTGCCAGCAGTGAAGCGATCAGGTTGGGCTACACCTTC
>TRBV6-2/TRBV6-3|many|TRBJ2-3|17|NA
CASSYDRTRSSTDTQYF
TGTGCCAGCAGTTATGACAGGACTAGATCTAGCACAGATACGCAGTATTTT
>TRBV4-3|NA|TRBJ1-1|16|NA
CASSPRWAQRETEAFF
TGCGCCAGCAGCCCTAGATGGGCACAAAGGGAGACTGAAGCTTTCTTT
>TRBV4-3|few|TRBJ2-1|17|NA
CASSQATSPTEYNEQFF
TGCGCCAGCAGCCAAGCTACTTCGCCGACCGAGTACAATGAGCAGTTCTTC
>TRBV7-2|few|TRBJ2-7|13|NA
CASSSRVGDEQYF
TGTGCCAGCAGCTCCCGGGTGGGGGACGAGCAGTACTTC
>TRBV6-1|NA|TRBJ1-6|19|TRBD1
CASSAPGTGAFVPFSPLHF
TGTGCCAGCAGTGCCCCCGGGACAGGGGCCTTTGTCCCCTTTTCACCCCTCCACTTT
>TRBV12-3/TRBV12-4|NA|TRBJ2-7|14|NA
CASRRSGNNYEQYF
TGTGCCAGCAGACGCTCGGGAAACAACTACGAGCAGTACTTC
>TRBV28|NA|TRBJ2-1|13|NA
CASMFSGYNEQFF
TGTGCCAGCATGTTCTCCGGGTACAATGAGCAGTTCTTC
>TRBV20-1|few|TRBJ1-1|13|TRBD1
CSARNRGYTEAFF
TGCAGTGCTAGAAACAGGGGGTACACTGAAGCTTTCTTT
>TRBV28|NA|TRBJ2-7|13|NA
CASSLRADAEQYF
TGTGCCAGCAGTTTAAGGGCCGATGCCGAGCAGTACTTC
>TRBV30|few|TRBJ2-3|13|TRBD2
CAWASGSKDTQYF
TGTGCCTGGGCTAGCGGGTCTAAAGATACGCAGTATTTT
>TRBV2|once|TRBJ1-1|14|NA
CASSGKGWDTEAFF
TGTGCCAGCAGCGGCAAGGGGTGGGACACTGAAGCTTTCTTT